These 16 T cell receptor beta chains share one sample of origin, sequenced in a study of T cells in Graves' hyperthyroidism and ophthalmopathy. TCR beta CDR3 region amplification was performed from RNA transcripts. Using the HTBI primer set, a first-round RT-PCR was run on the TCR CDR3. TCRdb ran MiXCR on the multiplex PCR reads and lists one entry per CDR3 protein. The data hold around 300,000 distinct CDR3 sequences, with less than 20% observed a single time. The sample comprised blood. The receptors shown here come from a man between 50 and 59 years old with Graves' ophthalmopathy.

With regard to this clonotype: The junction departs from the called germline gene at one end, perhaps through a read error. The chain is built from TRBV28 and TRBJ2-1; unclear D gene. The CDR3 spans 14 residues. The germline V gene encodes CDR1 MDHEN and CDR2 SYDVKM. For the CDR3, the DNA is TGTGCCAGCAGTTTAGGCTCCTCCTACGATGAGCAGTTCTTC. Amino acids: CASSLGSSYDEQFF.

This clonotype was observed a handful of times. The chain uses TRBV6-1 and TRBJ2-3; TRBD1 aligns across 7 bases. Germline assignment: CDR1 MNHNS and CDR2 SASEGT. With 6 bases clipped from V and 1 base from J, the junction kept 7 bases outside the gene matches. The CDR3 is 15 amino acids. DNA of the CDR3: TGTGCCAGCAGACTGACAGGGTTTGGCACAGATACGCAGTATTTT. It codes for CASRLTGFGTDTQYF.

CDR3 loop: CASSFFSAVGRSDTQYF. CDR3 DNA sequence: TGTGCCAGCAGTTTCTTTTCGGCCGTGGGGAGATCAGATACGCAGTATTTT. The rearrangement uses TRBV28 and TRBJ2-3; maybe TRBD2 (5 bases). This CDR3 region has 17 residues. CDR1 and CDR2 from the germline V gene are MDHEN and SYDVKM. The V gene lost 3 bases and the J gene lost 4 bases, with 20 bases spanning the gap.

The DNA for the CDR3 is TGTGCCAGCAGCCCCTGGACAGGGGTTGAAGACGAGCAGTACTTC. Translated, it gives CASSPWTGVEDEQYF. The genes are TRBV9 and TRBJ2-7, with 9 nucleotides matching TRBD1. J was trimmed by 5 bases and V by 4 bases; bases with no gene match: 10. The germline gives CDR1 SGDLS, CDR2 YYNGEE. This CDR3 is built from 15 residues. The whole variable domain, remainder taken from reference TRBV9 and TRBJ2-7, is DSGVTQTPKHLITATGQRVTLRCSPRSGDLSVYWYQQSLDQGLQFLIQYYNGEERAKGNILERFSAQQFPDLHSELNLSSLELGDSALYFCASSPWTGVEDEQYFGPGTRLTVT.

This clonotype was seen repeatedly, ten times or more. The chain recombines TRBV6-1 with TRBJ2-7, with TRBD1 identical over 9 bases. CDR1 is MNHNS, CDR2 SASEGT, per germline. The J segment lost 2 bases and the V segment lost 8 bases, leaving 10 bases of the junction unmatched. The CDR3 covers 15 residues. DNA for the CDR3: TGTGCCAGCGGATCCCCGGGACAGGGAGCCTACGAGCAGTACTTC. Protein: CASGSPGQGAYEQYF.

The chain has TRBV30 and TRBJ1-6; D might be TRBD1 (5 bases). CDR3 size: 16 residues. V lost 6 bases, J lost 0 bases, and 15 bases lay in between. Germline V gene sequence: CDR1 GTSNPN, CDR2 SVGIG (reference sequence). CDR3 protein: CACRDARSSYNSPLHF. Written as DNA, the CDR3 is TGTGCCTGTCGGGACGCCAGGAGCTCCTATAATTCACCCCTCCACTTT.

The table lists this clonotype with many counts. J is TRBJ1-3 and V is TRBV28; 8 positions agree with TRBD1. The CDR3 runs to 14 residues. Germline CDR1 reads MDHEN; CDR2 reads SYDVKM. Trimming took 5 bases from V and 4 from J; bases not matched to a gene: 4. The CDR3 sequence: CASSAPGGGNTIYF. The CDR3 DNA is TGTGCCAGCAGTGCCCCAGGGGGCGGAAACACCATATATTTT. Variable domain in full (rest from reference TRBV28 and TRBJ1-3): DVKVTQSSRYLVKRTGEKVFLECVQDMDHENMFWYRQDPGLGLRLIYFSYDVKMKEKGDIPEGYSVSREKKERFSLILESASTNQTSMYLCASSAPGGGNTIYFGEGSWLTVV.

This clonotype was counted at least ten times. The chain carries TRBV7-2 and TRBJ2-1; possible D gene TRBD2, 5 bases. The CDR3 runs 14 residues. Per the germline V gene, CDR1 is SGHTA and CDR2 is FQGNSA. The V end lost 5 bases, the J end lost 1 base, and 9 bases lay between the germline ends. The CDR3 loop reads CASSGRLSYNEQFF. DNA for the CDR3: TGTGCCAGCAGCGGGAGACTATCCTACAATGAGCAGTTCTTC.

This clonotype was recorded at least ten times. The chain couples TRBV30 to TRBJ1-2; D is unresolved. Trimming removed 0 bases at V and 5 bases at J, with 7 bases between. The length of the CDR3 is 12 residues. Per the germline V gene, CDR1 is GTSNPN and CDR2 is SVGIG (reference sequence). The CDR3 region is CAWSVGLYGYTF. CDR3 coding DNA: TGTGCCTGGAGTGTTGGGCTTTATGGCTACACCTTC.

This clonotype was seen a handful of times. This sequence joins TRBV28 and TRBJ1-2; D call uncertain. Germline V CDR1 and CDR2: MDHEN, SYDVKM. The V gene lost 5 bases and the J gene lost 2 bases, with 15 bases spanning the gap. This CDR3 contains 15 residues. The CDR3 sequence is CASSPPGPQNYGYTF. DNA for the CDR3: TGTGCCAGCAGTCCCCCTGGGCCCCAGAACTATGGCTACACCTTC.

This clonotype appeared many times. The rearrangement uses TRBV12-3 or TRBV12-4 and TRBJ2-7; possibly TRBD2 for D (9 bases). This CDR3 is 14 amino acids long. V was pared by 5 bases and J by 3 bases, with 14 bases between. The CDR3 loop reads CASSPSGTGYEQYF. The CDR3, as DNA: TGTGCCAGCAGTCCTAGCGGGACAGGCTACGAGCAGTACTTC.

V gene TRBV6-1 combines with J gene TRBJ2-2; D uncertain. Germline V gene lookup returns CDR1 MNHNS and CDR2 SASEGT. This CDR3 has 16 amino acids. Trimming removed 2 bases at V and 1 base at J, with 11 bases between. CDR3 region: CASSEIGTVNTGELFF. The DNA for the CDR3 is TGTGCCAGCAGTGAAATAGGTACAGTGAACACCGGGGAGCTGTTTTTT.

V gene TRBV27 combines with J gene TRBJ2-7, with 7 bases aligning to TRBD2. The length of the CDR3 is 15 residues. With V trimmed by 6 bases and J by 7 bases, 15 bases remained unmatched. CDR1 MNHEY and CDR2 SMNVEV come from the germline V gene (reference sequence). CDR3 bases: TGTGCCAGCAGACGCCAAGCGGGAAGTTTGGGGGAGCAGTACTTC. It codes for CASRRQAGSLGEQYF.

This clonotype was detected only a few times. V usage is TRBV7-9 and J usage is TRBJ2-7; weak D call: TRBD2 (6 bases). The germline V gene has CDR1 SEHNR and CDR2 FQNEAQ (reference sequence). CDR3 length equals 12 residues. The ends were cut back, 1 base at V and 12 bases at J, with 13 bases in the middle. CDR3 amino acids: CASSLESLALYF. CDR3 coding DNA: TGTGCCAGCAGCTTAGAATCTCTAGCGCTGTACTTC.

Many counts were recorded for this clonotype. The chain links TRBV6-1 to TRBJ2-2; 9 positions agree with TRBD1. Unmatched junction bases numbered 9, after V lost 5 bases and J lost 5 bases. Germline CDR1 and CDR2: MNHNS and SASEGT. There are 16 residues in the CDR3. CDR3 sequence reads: CASSSNRGLGTGELFF. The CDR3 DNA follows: TGTGCCAGCAGTAGCAACAGGGGGCTAGGGACCGGGGAGCTGTTTTTT.

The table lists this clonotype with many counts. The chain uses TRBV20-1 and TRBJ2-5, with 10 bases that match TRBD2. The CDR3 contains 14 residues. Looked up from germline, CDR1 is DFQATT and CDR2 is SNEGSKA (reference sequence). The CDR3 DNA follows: TGCAGCCTCGGGGTGGCTAGCGGGAGAGAGACCCAGTACTTC. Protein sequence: CSLGVASGRETQYF.